This T cell receptor beta chain derives from a study of T cell responses to AZD1222 COVID-19 vaccine (dated by TCRdb to the early 2020s). Context from the whole study: Because spike-specific TCR depth and breadth did not differ between the two schedules, AZD1222 recipients who got a second dose at roughly 4 weeks were pooled with those who got a second dose at roughly 12 weeks. A total of 233 trial participants underwent TCR sequencing, of whom some 210 received two doses of AZD1222 and 26 received two doses of the MenACWY control vaccine. Trial participants were enrolled by age into subgroups of 18-55, 56-69 and 70-plus years, and about 150, 27 and 61 TCR-sequenced participants, respectively, were included in these subgroups. Findings and caveats that apply to the study as a whole: In the small 56-69-year group, the increase in depth fell short of significance, most likely because of low power. Reportedly, close to half of the unique spike-specific TCRs recognized epitopes lying outside the regions that are mutated in the B.1.351 and B.1.1.7 variants. Because no day 14 peak-response samples were available, the repertoires could be characterized only after the peak T cell response. CD4 TCRs associated with the vaccine covered the entire spike protein, and the dominant responses were in regions 160-218 and 743-854. Conclusions about previously exposed vaccinees are limited, since just five to seven AZD1222 recipients were seropositive for SARS-CoV-2 at baseline. After two AZD1222 doses, spike-specific TCR breadth and depth were significantly higher than at day 0 and than in MenACWY recipients. Participants were mostly white British, with more females than males. The authors suggested clonal diversity may have been underestimated.

Regarding this clone: Its binding antigen is unknown. No clone much larger than this one lies a single base away; base qualities are absent.

The CDR3 regions of human TCRbeta chains were analyzed by immunosequencing. In the source study's methods: Repertoire TCRs were matched against a reference library of SARS-CoV-2-specific TCRs generated with the MIRA antigen-specificity platform. Breadth was defined as the fraction of unique TCRs that were SARS-CoV-2-associated. Depth was defined as the fraction of total T cells that were SARS-CoV-2-associated. Each spike-specific TCR was assigned to its reactive spike region and to a CD4 or CD8 class using the MIRA data. Log10-transformed breadth and depth values were compared by one-way ANOVA with Sidak's multiple comparisons tests. The clones in this table, taken by TCRdb from immuneACCESS, are in-frame only. Not every clone is retained; where verified, under half of the shortfall comes from an unresolved V gene, and the cause of the rest is unknown. The DNA was the basis for D and trimming; V, J and clone size are from that table. The sample yields about 91,000 clones; around nine tenths were counted once. Less than 20% of the sample goes to the ten largest clones.

V and J lose 3 bases and 8 bases, and a span of 17 bases separates them. The CDR3, from cysteine to phenylalanine, totals 15 residues. Just CDR3 DNA is preserved here, 45 bases in frame from base 1. The germline V gene supplies CDR1 MDHEN and CDR2 SYDVKM. Read against the paper, the sample's time point label means: baseline before first vaccination. Vaccinee samples were obtained from the UK trials COV001 and COV002, which included a single-blind randomized controlled phase 2/3 trial of AZD1222 (ChAdOx1 nCoV-19) in healthy adults. For TCRbeta chain sequencing, PBMC samples were collected from trial participants at day 0 and at day 28 after the second dose.

The receptor was isolated from an adult in good health. This material consisted of peripheral blood, taken on day 0 of AZD1222 vaccination. The V gene is TRBV28 and the J gene is TRBJ2-1, with an unclear D gene assignment. This receptor has the CDR3 CASSFQSGEKDEQFF. In nucleotide form, the sequence is TGTGCCAGCAGTTTTCAGTCCGGAGAGAAAGATGAGCAGTTCTTC.